A single sample gave rise to the 18 T cell receptor beta chains below, sequenced in a study of brain T cells in children with intractable seizures. Sample time point: blood from clinic visit 5 months post-surgery; TSC patient then seizure free. Sequenced by immunoSEQ multiplex PCR; TCRdb stores in-frame clones only, minus some. Of around 340,000 clones listed, about 93% are singletons. The source was peripheral blood, collected less than 6 months after surgery. These receptors were taken from a boy under two years old with tuberous sclerosis and intractable seizures.

The chain is built from TRBV30 and TRBJ1-1; D unresolved. Germline CDR1 is GTSNPN and CDR2 is SVGIG (reference sequence). The CDR3 length is 12 residues. The ends were cut back, 6 bases at V and 1 base at J, with 9 bases in the middle. CDR3 residues: CACLVRNTEAFF. CDR3 in DNA: TGTGCCTGCTTGGTACGGAACACTGAAGCTTTCTTT. Full variable domain (outside the CDR3, taken from reference TRBV30 and TRBJ1-1): SQTIHQWPATLVQPVGSPLSLECTVEGTSNPNLYWYRQAAGRGLQLLFYSVGIGQISSEVPQNLSASRPQDRQFILSSKKLLLSDSGFYLCACLVRNTEAFFGQGTRLTVV.

V gene TRBV19 combines with J gene TRBJ2-3; 10 bases match TRBD2. The J segment lost 9 bases and the V segment lost 4 bases, leaving 7 bases of the junction unmatched. The CDR3 consists of 14 residues. Germline CDR1 is LNHDA and CDR2 is SQIVND (reference sequence). CDR3 in amino acids: CASSTSGGAGTQYF. Written as DNA, the CDR3 is TGTGCCAGTAGTACCAGCGGGGGGGCAGGGACGCAGTATTTT.

This chain uses TRBV11-2 with TRBJ2-7; TRBD2 aligns across 9 bases. Germline-derived CDR1 and CDR2 are SGHAT and FQNNGV. Trimming cost V 4 bases and J 5 bases; bases outside gene matches: 9. The CDR3 spans 15 residues. CDR3 region: CASSSGTSLIDEQYF. The CDR3 DNA is TGTGCCAGCAGCTCCGGGACTAGCCTAATAGACGAGCAGTACTTC.

V gene TRBV3-1 (or the pseudogene TRBV3-2) combines with J gene TRBJ2-1; D not certain. The V gene's germline CDR1 is LGHDT and CDR2 YNNKEL (reference sequence). Trimming removed 4 bases from V and 2 bases from J, with 9 bases in between. This CDR3 has 14 residues. The CDR3 sequence: CASSPGLTYNEQFF. Written as DNA, the CDR3 is TGTGCCAGCAGCCCGGGCCTCACCTACAATGAGCAGTTCTTC.

The V and J genes are TRBV30 and TRBJ2-7; D gene ambiguous. With 5 bases removed from V and 5 bases from J, the gap between germline ends came to 7 bases. Germline values: CDR1 GTSNPN, CDR2 SVGIG (reference sequence). The CDR3 covers 10 residues. The CDR3 loop reads CAWGLDEQYF. The CDR3 DNA follows: TGTGCCTGGGGGCTGGACGAGCAGTACTTC.

This rearrangement joins TRBV3-1 (or the pseudogene TRBV3-2) to TRBJ2-7; D might be TRBD1 or TRBD2, each matching 5 bases. Trimming removed 0 bases from V and 7 bases from J, with 16 bases in between. The CDR3 is 15 residues long. Germline loops: CDR1 LGHDT, CDR2 YNNKEL (reference sequence). The CDR3 is CASSQEGTALGEQYF. The CDR3 nucleotides are TGTGCCAGCAGCCAAGAGGGGACCGCCCTGGGGGAGCAGTACTTC.

The V and J genes are TRBV30 and TRBJ1-2; possibly TRBD1 for D (5 bases). Looked up from germline, CDR1 is GTSNPN and CDR2 is SVGIG (reference sequence). The CDR3 is 15 residues long. The V end lost 3 bases, the J end lost 8 bases, and 22 bases lay between the germline ends. CDR3 residues: CAWRIPGRTNDGYTF. CDR3 nucleotide sequence: TGTGCCTGGAGGATTCCGGGACGGACGAATGACGGCTACACCTTC.

The rearrangement links TRBV3-1 (or the pseudogene TRBV3-2) to TRBJ1-3; D not certain. Germline-derived CDR1 and CDR2 are LGHDT and YNNKEL (reference sequence). The CDR3 length is 13 residues. Trimming pared 1 base from V and 4 bases from J, leaving 5 bases between. The CDR3 sequence is CASSQAEGNTIYF. The CDR3 DNA sequence: TGTGCCAGCAGCCAAGCTGAAGGAAACACCATATATTTT.

This chain joins TRBV7-3 and TRBJ2-3; D is possibly TRBD1 or TRBD2 (6 bases each). The CDR3 consists of 14 residues. Germline lookup yields CDR1 SGHTA and CDR2 FQGTGA. The V and J ends lost 0 bases and 6 bases respectively, with 10 bases between them. DNA of the CDR3: TGTGCCAGCAGCTTAACGGGGGGCAGGGATACGCAGTATTTT. Translating it yields CASSLTGGRDTQYF.

The rearrangement links TRBV2 to TRBJ1-1, with D possibly matching TRBD1 (5 bases). Germline V gene data show CDR1 as SNHLY and CDR2 as FYNNEI. The V gene lost 2 bases and the J gene lost 3 bases, with 10 bases spanning the gap. This CDR3 has 14 residues. The DNA of the CDR3 is TGTGCCAGCAGTGAAAGCGGGGGTTACACTGAAGCTTTCTTT. It encodes CASSESGGYTEAFF.

The J gene is TRBJ2-4, the V gene TRBV19; D is unresolved. From germline, CDR1 is LNHDA and CDR2 SQIVND (reference sequence). This CDR3 is 13 amino acids long. The germline V and J ends were trimmed by 1 base and 0 bases, with 1 base remaining between them. CDR3 DNA: TGTGCCAGTAGTATAGCAGCCAAAAACATTCAGTACTTC. Translated, it gives CASSIAAKNIQYF.

The CDR3: CAGELWDRSDEKLFF. The DNA for the CDR3 is TGTGCCGGAGAGCTCTGGGACAGGTCTGATGAAAAACTGTTTTTT. V is TRBV30 and J is TRBJ1-4; 8 bases align to TRBD1. V lost 8 bases, J lost 6 bases, and 14 bases stayed unmatched. The CDR3 is made up of 15 amino acids. Germline assignment: CDR1 GTSNPN and CDR2 SVGIG (reference sequence). Complete variable domain (other parts from reference TRBV30 and TRBJ1-4): SQTIHQWPATLVQPVGSPLSLECTVEGTSNPNLYWYRQAAGRGLQLLFYSVGIGQISSEVPQNLSASRPQDRQFILSSKKLLLSDSGFYLCAGELWDRSDEKLFFGSGTQLSVL.

The J gene is TRBJ1-4, the V gene TRBV5-4; TRBD1 aligns across 8 bases. The CDR3 consists of 16 residues. V shed 4 bases, J shed 4 bases, and the junction held 9 bases outside the gene matches. Germline V gene data show CDR1 as SGHNT and CDR2 as YYREEE (reference sequence). This chain's CDR3 is CASSEAPGQVNEKLFF. As DNA, the CDR3 is TGTGCCAGCAGCGAAGCTCCGGGACAGGTTAATGAAAAACTGTTTTTT.

In DNA, the CDR3 is TGTGCCAGCAGTGAATACCAGGAGGGAGAGACCCAGTACTTC. Encoded protein: CASSEYQEGETQYF. J is TRBJ2-5 and V is TRBV25-1; the D gene is possibly TRBD2 (6 bases). CDR1 MGHDK and CDR2 SYGVNS come from the germline V gene. This CDR3 region has 14 residues. V was pared by 0 bases and J by 4 bases, with 9 bases between.

This clone showed up just once. The chain couples TRBV18 to TRBJ2-7; TRBD2 aligns across 15 bases. In germline, CDR1 is KGHSH, CDR2 LQKENI. V dropped 1 base and J dropped 3; count of bases not matched to a gene: 13. CDR3 size: 20 residues. The CDR3 DNA is TGTGCCAGCTCACCACGTCCACCCGGAGGACTAGCGGGAGGGAACTACGAGCAGTACTTC. Encoded protein: CASSPRPPGGLAGGNYEQYF.

This clone was picked up one time. The chain recombines TRBV27 with TRBJ2-7; a possible D gene is TRBD1 (5 bases). The CDR3 has 13 amino acids. The germline V gene has CDR1 MNHEY and CDR2 SMNVEV (reference sequence). V lost 4 bases and J 0 bases, leaving 7 bases between the germline ends. This CDR3 reads CASSSGISYEQYF. Here the CDR3 DNA reads TGTGCCAGCAGTTCAGGGATCTCCTACGAGCAGTACTTC.

This chain connects TRBV29-1 to TRBJ1-1, with D perhaps matching TRBD1 (6 bases). The CDR3 spans 13 residues. The V end was cut by 6 bases, the J end by 8 bases, with 19 bases between. Germline CDR1 and CDR2: SQVTM and ANQGSEA. The DNA for the CDR3 is TGCAGCGTGACAAACTATCAAACAGGGGAAGCTTTCTTT. This encodes CSVTNYQTGEAFF.

The chain combines TRBV21-1 with TRBJ1-1; TRBD1 is taken as the D call from the table, unchecked against the DNA. TRBV21-1 is classified as a pseudogene. The CDR3 runs to 14 residues. CDR3 DNA: TGTGCCAGCAGCAGGGGGACAGGTTGTACTGAAGCTTTCTTT. This translates into CASSRGTGCTEAFF.